This T cell receptor (beta chain) appears in the sequencing data of a study of cytomegalovirus exposure and HLA in healthy donors (TCRdb year 2017). For the study in its entirety: In an earlier analysis of some 610 of the donors, approximately 260 Gb of sequence data and just under 120 million unique TCR beta sequences from about 180 million T cells were reported. In a later analysis, previously published TCR beta repertoires from fewer than 750 donors were re-analyzed and high-resolution HLA genotyping was added so that TCR occurrence patterns could be studied. To decide whether each TCR beta V gene segment behaved as functional or pseudogenic, an earlier analysis of over 500 of the donors relied on high-throughput TCR beta sequencing. The study combined high-throughput TCR immunosequencing, statistical association of individual TCRs with disease status, and machine learning to predict cytomegalovirus infection status. Of the 350 to 450 genotyped donors, approximately 80% were placed in the genetic ancestry cluster associated with self-reported Caucasian donors. An early release covering 550 to 650 HLA-typed donors comprised around 300 gigabases of sequencing data and around 80 million unique TCR sequences. The number of typed donors differed by locus: 629-630 for A, B, C, DRB1 and DQB1; 500 to 550 for DQA1; 606 for DPA1; and roughly 470 for DPB1. Five DR-DQ haplotypes were handled as single units for association and clustering, since linkage in the cohort was strong. Both class I and class II loci were covered by HLA typing, at four-digit resolution. Rather than drawing on any new phenotypic data, the later analysis identified candidate immune exposures from TCR beta sequences and the way those sequences occurred across donors. Along with the approximately 650-subject first cohort, a separate validation cohort of over a hundred different subjects was used. Every discovery cohort repertoire had been produced on one sequencing platform. The study profiled the T cell repertoires of approximately 700 subjects by immunosequencing and related them to cytomegalovirus serostatus. Across approximately 400 genotyped donors of the cohort, an average of approximately 220,000 unique TCR beta nucleotide sequences per donor were sequenced, and around 20% of those sequences were non-productive. The study was designed to test whether signatures of past pathogen exposure could be identified by cataloging public T cell receptors. Donor age, sex, ethnicity and CMV serostatus were compiled alongside the repertoire data. In a later genetic analysis, genome-wide SNP genotypes for about 55% of the 666 donors were used, and that subset was treated as a discovery cohort. The full study reports these points: A few of the identified cytomegalovirus-associated TCR beta chains were confirmed in vitro to be specific for cytomegalovirus antigens. A cluster of highly shared sequence variants was judged likely to represent a technical artifact of the sequencing pipeline. Because HLA typing was missing for some donors at each locus, association tests included only the typed subset. Immune exposure information for the cohort was limited to CMV serostatus. Most CMV-associated TCR beta chains appeared to be HLA-restricted in a later analysis, and the HLA associations seemed to be driven largely by CMV exposure. Several of the top co-occurrence clusters appeared to be linked to parvovirus B19, influenza, CMV and Epstein-Barr virus, according to a later analysis. A total of roughly 160 TCR beta chains were listed by the study as associated with cytomegalovirus. Because counts were too low, roughly 17 rarely observed V segments, including chromosome 9 orphons, were left out of the earlier analysis of a few hundred of the donors. A further reported finding was that TCR beta sequences accurately predicted the HLA-A and HLA-B alleles for most subjects in the first cohort. Because the 87-base-pair reads could not distinguish some IMGT-functional V segments, including TRBV6-2 and TRBV6-3, those segments were excluded. A later analysis found that HLA-associated TCR beta chains were more clonally expanded and had lower generation probabilities than equally common non-associated chains. Strong co-occurrence of HLA alleles, especially DR and DQ, made assigning TCR associations to individual alleles difficult. Cytomegalovirus status was reported to be diagnosed by the classifier with high specificity and sensitivity in both the original and validation cohorts. Correlated functional status among segregating V segments might be attributable to linkage disequilibrium, but an unknown experimental factor could not be ruled out. Across donors, most TCR sequences were observed very rarely, whereas some public TCRs were present in many individuals. In a later genetic analysis, a missense DCLRE1C variant was associated with V-gene and J-gene trimming of TCR beta chains, and the association was replicated in an independent cohort. In this cohort, only TCR beta chains were sequenced, and detectable features were limited by the absence of alpha or paired-chain data. The presence/absence analyses assumed that sequencing depth was roughly uniform across donors, and that assumption may not be true. According to a later genetic analysis, donors in an Asian-associated ancestry cluster had fewer N-insertions in productive TCRs than the approximately 630-donor mean. At a false discovery rate of 0.05, a later analysis linked about 17,000 TCR beta sequences to specific HLA alleles. The authors suggested that the approach could potentially be generalized to other disease states and immunological phenotypes. In a later analysis, TCR association rates were found to vary across HLA loci, with the most associated TCRs seen for DRB1 alleles and the fewest for HLA-C alleles. In an earlier analysis of over 550 of the donors, most TCR beta V segments were observed in productive rearrangements about 87% or about 30% of the time, broadly matching IMGT annotations.

Libraries came from the immunoSEQ multiplex PCR assay. For the multiplex PCR, a mixture combining 60 forward primers for TCR Vbeta segments and 13 reverse primers for TCR Jbeta segments was used. A multiplex PCR assay on genomic DNA amplified the CDR3 region of rearranged TCR beta genes. The amplified TCR beta libraries were sequenced on the Illumina HiSeq System as 87-base-pair reads. As for the authors' bioinformatics: A later analysis counted some 80 million unique TCR beta chains across the 670 or so repertoires, and around 9.9 million of these chains were shared by at least two donors. To remove PCR and sequencing errors, raw reads were error-corrected and collapsed into unique sequences using a nearest-neighbor algorithm that merged closely related sequences. V, D and J gene segments were assigned by aligning CDR3 sequences to IMGT reference sequences. For a sequence to be retained, at least a six-nucleotide match to both a V gene segment and a J gene segment was required. Rearrangements were classified as productive when the CDR3 lacked stop codons and remained in frame with V and J, and all other rearrangements were classified as non-productive. Following IMGT convention, CDR3 was defined as the stretch from the second conserved V-encoded cysteine to the conserved J-encoded phenylalanine. Sequences without an unambiguous match to a single V gene segment were excluded from the earlier analysis of over 500 of the donors. In an earlier analysis of some 590 of the donors, a V segment was called functional when productive rearrangements were above 56.7%, and segregating when the standard deviation between donors exceeded 5%. To diagnose cytomegalovirus status from the catalog of TCR beta chain sequences, a statistical classification framework was built. In a later analysis, V and J genes were assigned by comparing TCR nucleotide sequences against IMGT/GENE-DB human TR gene sequences. In a later analysis, CDR3 sequences and most-parsimonious VDJ recombination scenarios were assigned using the TCRdist pipeline. A later analysis defined each TCR beta chain by its CDR3 amino acid sequence plus V-gene family, and excluded reads lacking a unique V-gene family. As a way to deal with suspected cross-contamination and a sequencing artifact, a later analysis dropped roughly 620 nucleotide sequences that were highly shared and had low generation probability. A later analysis calculated a clonal expansion index for each public chain from normalized within-repertoire ranks of inferred template counts. A later analysis computed generation probabilities with a VDJ recombination model fitted to out-of-frame rearrangements, and checked the results against IGoR. In a later analysis, TCR-TCR, TCR-HLA and TCR-CMV co-occurrence was scored with hypergeometric tests, and a repertoire-size bias correction was applied to TCR pairs. A later analysis estimated false discovery rates by permuting HLA or CMV assignments 20 times. In a later analysis, co-occurring TCRs were grouped with DBSCAN, and TCRdist sequence similarity was added when clustering was performed within HLA-allele-positive subsets. Repertoires with fewer than 30,000 or more than 120,000 public chains were left out of co-occurrence clustering, as were about 5 repertoires with anomalous nucleotide sharing. The source is immuneACCESS, and TCRdb retained only in-frame sequences with V and J called. Part of the clones is not carried over; for the studies checked, unresolved V genes explain less than half of this, and the remainder is unexplained. D and trimming come from the DNA, and the V and J calls and clone size come from that table. The sample has 150,000 to 200,000 clones on record, approximately 80% of them singletons. Approximately 4.5% of the sample rests with the top ten.

V drops 4 bases and J drops 1 base, leaving 14 bases in between. The CDR3 holds 15 amino acids from the cysteine to the phenylalanine. Solely the CDR3 DNA is kept, with 45 bases framed from the first base. CDR1 and CDR2 are drawn from the germline V gene: SGHRS, YFSETQ. The cohort consisted of approximately 690 healthy bone marrow donors. Cohort members were all nominally healthy when sampled, although unrecorded immune exposures were likely present. The donor was CMV seronegative and belonged to the group of 352 seronegative cohort members. Each donor provided a peripheral blood sample, and peripheral blood mononuclear cells were used for TCR beta sequencing. Genomic DNA was extracted from the blood cell samples with the Qiagen DNeasy Blood Extraction Kit. Notes on this clone: No cognate antigen has been identified for it. Within one base of it there is no much larger clone, and no base qualities were kept.

The material sequenced was PBMCs. The chain joins TRBV5-1 to TRBJ1-1; 6 matching bases give a weak D call of TRBD1. The receptor comes from a man aged 35 to 55 in good health and CMV-seronegative. The DNA sequence follows: TGCGCCAGCAGCGTACAGGGTGCTGCGAACACTGAAGCTTTCTTT. It translates to CASSVQGAANTEAFF.